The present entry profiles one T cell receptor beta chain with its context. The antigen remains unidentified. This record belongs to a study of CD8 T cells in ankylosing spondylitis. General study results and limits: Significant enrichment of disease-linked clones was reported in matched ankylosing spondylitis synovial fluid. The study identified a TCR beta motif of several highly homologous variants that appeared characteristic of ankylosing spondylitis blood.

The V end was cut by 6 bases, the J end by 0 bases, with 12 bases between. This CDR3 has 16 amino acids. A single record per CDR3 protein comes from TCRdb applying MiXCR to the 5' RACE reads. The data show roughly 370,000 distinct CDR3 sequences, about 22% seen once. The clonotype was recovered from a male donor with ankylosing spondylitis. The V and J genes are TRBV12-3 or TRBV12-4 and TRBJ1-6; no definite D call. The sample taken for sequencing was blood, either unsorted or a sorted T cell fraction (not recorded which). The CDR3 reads CASSPDRSSYNSPLHF. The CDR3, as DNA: TGTGCCAGCAGCCCGGACCGGAGCTCCTATAATTCACCCCTCCACTTT.